The present T cell receptor beta chain was sequenced within a study of CD8+CD57+ T cells in acquired aplastic anemia. Study context: CD4+ and CD8+ cells, once sorted, gave DNA averaging about 3 ug.

Study-level findings and limits: The same twenty-nine CD8+ CDR3 sequences occurred in patients and in controls.

Genomic DNA provided the template from which TCR beta VDJ and CDR3 profiles were obtained. TCRdb called the reads again in MiXCR, with one record for every CDR3 protein. The top ten clones hold 40% to 50% of a sample with approximately 180,000 distinct CDR3 sequences, less than 65% of them seen once. This clonotype was counted between two and nine times. As yet, its antigen is unknown. The CDR3 extends over 12 amino acids. The V end was cut by 11 bases, the J end by 9 bases, with 14 bases between. Germline V gene lookup returns CDR1 ENHRY and CDR2 SYGVKD. By flow cytometry, patients selected for sequencing had shown an expansion of CD8+CD57+ cells.

Sequencing input: sorted CD4+, CD8+, or CD8+CD57+ T cells (not recorded which) from PBMCs. This TCR was recovered from a human donor with aplastic anemia. V gene TRBV10-3 combines with J gene TRBJ1-6, with D unresolved. CDR3 amino acids: CASNGMSSPLHF. The DNA for the CDR3 is TGTGCCTCCAATGGCATGTCTTCACCCCTCCACTTT.